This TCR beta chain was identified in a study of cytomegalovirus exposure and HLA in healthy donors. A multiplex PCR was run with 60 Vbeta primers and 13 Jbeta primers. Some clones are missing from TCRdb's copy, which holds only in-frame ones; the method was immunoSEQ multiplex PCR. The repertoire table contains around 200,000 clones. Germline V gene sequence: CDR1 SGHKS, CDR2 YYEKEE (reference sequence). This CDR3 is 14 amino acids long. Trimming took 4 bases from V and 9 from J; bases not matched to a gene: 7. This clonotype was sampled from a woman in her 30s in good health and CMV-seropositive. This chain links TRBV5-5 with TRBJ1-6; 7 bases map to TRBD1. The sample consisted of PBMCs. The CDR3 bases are TGTGCCAGCAGCCCAGGGGGGTCCGGTTCACCCCTCCACTTT. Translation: CASSPGGSGSPLHF.